This T cell receptor (beta chain) was captured by sequencing in a study of beta chain features in type 1 diabetes. cDNA synthesis used the whole RNA isolate, giving expressed TCRB sequences. Generated by immunoSEQ multiplex PCR, the TCRdb table keeps only in-frame clones and is missing some. This sample carries some 230,000 clones, 9.6% of them seen once, and the ten largest clones take around 0.037%. As for this clone: Its cognate antigen is unknown.

Notes on the study in general: A closer apparent resemblance between naive, central memory and Treg TCRB repertoires was seen in patients than in healthy donors.

Only one heparinised blood draw was taken per donor, and its volume averaged around 110 mL. A sort by CD45RO/CCR7/CD25/CD127/CD95/CD27 yielded CD4+ naive, central memory, regulatory and stem cell-like memory cells. Trimming pared 6 bases from V and 4 bases from J, leaving 6 bases between. Looked up from germline, CDR1 is SGHAT and CDR2 is FQDESV (reference sequence). The CDR3 has 12 residues. This clonotype originated in a woman aged 18-35 years in good health. The specimen was naive CD4+ T cells from blood. The chain has TRBV11-1 and TRBJ2-2, with D unclear. This CDR3 reads CASRSITGELFF. DNA of the CDR3: TGTGCCAGCAGATCAATCACCGGGGAGCTGTTTTTT.